The T cell receptor (beta chain) under discussion was sequenced for a study of identical twins. Findings of the study overall: Memory repertoires lacked the insertion deficit that abundant cord blood beta clonotypes showed.

TCRdb itself ran the 5' RACE reads through MiXCR, one entry per CDR3 protein. Altogether more than 1.5 million distinct CDR3 sequences are present, less than 35% being singletons, with the ten largest covering around 0.3%. Of note for this clonotype: What it binds is unknown.

Deletions cut 5 bases from V and 0 bases from J, with 14 bases between. Per the germline V gene, CDR1 is SGHAT and CDR2 is FQNNGV. This CDR3 is 16 amino acids long. The V gene is TRBV11-2, the J gene TRBJ2-1; D remains unclear. The receptor comes from a newborn girl in good health. Source material: cord blood. Written as DNA, the CDR3 is TGTGCCAGCAGCCTTCGTAGGGATCGCTCCTACAATGAGCAGTTCTTC. It specifies CASSLRRDRSYNEQFF.